The subject of this entry is one TCR beta chain. This sample was taken from a study of blood T cells in healthy people across ages. About the research overall: Per two T cells, about one barcoded beta molecule was captured through template switching.

The second PCR ran roughly 7 to 12 cycles with a sample-barcoded 5' primer and J-beta primers. TCRdb re-analysed the 5' RACE reads in MiXCR, keeping a single row per CDR3 protein. The sample gives 700,000 to 1,000,000 distinct CDR3 sequences, under 45% of which show up once; about a fifth is in the top ten. The J segment lost 2 bases and the V segment lost 2 bases, leaving 5 bases of the junction unmatched. CDR1 MNHEY and CDR2 SMNVEV come from the germline V gene (reference sequence). This CDR3 has 16 residues. The study recruited healthy Caucasian donors from Russia who were aged roughly 6 to 95. Sequenced input: blood. This sequence joins TRBV27 and TRBJ2-1, with 8 bases lining up with TRBD1. The receptor was derived from a man in his sixties in good health. The CDR3, as DNA: TGTGCCAGCAGTTTAGTCTACAGGGGGACCTACAATGAGCAGTTCTTC. This sequence encodes CASSLVYRGTYNEQFF.